A selection of T cell receptor beta chains follows, all from one sample in a study of patients and donors after allogeneic stem cell transplantation. TCRdb re-called the RT-PCR reads with MiXCR, one entry per CDR3 protein. This table holds under 30,000 distinct CDR3 sequences, about 8% found once. Material: blood, either unsorted or a sorted T cell fraction (not recorded which). These receptors were obtained from a human donor who was either an allogeneic HSCT recipient or a stem cell or donor lymphocyte infusion donor (not recorded which). It is not recorded whose cells these are; they may come from a transplant donor. Each CDR3 is given with its conserved first and last residue. Clone size, where shown, is once, few, many, or a class for clones that have expanded.

cdr3_aa v_call clone_size j_call
CASSFTSLQGEAFF TRBV11-2 NA TRBJ1-1
CASSQEPLQETQYF TRBV3-1 few TRBJ2-5
CSATGQISGNTIYF TRBV20-1 many TRBJ1-3
CASNTNTEAFF TRBV12-3/TRBV12-4 many TRBJ1-1
CASSSTSPNEQFF TRBV7-9 few TRBJ2-1
CASSRRGGDEQFF TRBV5-6 few TRBJ2-1
CASSQDATSREQFF TRBV3-1 many TRBJ2-1
CASSPGTSGLLYNEQFF TRBV18 few TRBJ2-1
CASSRGDRANMNTEAFF TRBV7-9 medium-sized TRBJ1-1
CASSQTEETQYF TRBV11-3 many TRBJ2-5